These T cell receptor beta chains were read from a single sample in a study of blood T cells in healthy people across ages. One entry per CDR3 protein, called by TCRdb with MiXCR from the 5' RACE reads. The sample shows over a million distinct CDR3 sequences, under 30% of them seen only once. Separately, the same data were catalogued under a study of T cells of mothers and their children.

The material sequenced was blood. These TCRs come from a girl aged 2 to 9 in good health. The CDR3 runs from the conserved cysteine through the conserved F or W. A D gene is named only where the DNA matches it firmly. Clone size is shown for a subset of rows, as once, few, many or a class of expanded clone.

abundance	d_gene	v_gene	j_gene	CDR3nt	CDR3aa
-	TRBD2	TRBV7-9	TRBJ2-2	TGTGCCAGCAGCTCAAGACTAGCGGGGGTTAGTGCCGGGGAGCTGTTTTTT	CASSSRLAGVSAGELFF
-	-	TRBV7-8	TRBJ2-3	TGTGCCAGCAGCTTAGTGGAGGGTGGAGATACGCAGTATTTT	CASSLVEGGDTQYF
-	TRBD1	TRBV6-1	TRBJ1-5	TGTGCCAGCAGTGAGGACAGGGTAGGCAATCAGCCCCAGCATTTT	CASSEDRVGNQPQHF
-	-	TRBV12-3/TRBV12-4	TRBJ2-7	TGTGCCAGCAGTTTTCGGGGTCCCAGGAGCGAGCAGTACTTC	CASSFRGPRSEQYF
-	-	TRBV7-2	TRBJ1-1	TGTGCCAGCAGCTCCCGGATTGTGGCTTTTAAAACTGAAGCTTTCTTT	CASSSRIVAFKTEAFF
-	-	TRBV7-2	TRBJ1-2	TGTGCCAGCAGCTTAGCGCGGGCAGACAATGGTTACACCTTC	CASSLARADNGYTF
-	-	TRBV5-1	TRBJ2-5	TGCGCCAGCAGCTTGGGACCACAGAAGGGGAAGACCCAGTACTTC	CASSLGPQKGKTQYF
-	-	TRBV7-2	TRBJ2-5	TGTGCCAGCAGCTCCTGGGGCCCGTCGGGCGAGACCCAGTACTTC	CASSSWGPSGETQYF
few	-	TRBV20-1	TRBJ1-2	TGCAGTGCGGGGGCGAGAGGAAAAGCTAACTATGGCTACACCTTC	CSAGARGKANYGYTF
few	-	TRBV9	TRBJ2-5	TGTGCCAGCAGCGTAGGGGCGTTCCAAGAGGCCCAGTACTTC	CASSVGAFQEAQYF
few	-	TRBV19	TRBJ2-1	TGTGCCAGTAGTATTTATTGGGGGGTCGTTGGGGTCAATGAGCAGTTCTTC	CASSIYWGVVGVNEQFF
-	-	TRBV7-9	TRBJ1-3	TGTGCCAGCAGCCCCCGACTTTCCGGAAACACCATATATTTT	CASSPRLSGNTIYF
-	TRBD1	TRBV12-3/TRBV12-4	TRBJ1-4	TGTGCCAGCACTATGGCGGGGACAGGGGAAGCAAAACTGTTTTTT	CASTMAGTGEAKLFF
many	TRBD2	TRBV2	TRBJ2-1	TGTGCCAGCACCGGGACTAGCAGTTTTAATGAGCAGTTCTTC	CASTGTSSFNEQFF
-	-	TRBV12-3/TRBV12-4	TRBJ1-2	TGTGCCAGCGGAGGGGAGGGTCCCTATGGCTACACCTTC	CASGGEGPYGYTF
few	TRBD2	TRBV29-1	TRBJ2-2	TGCAGCGTTCGACTAGCGGGAGTTTGGGAGCTGTTTTTT	CSVRLAGVWELFF
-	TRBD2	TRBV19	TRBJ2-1	TGTGCCAGTAGTATAGATCTAGGACTAGAAGGTGAGCAGTTCTTC	CASSIDLGLEGEQFF
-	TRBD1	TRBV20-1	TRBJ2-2	TGCAGTGCTAGCCGGGACAGGGAAGGGGCCTCGAACACCGGGGAGCTGTTTTTT	CSASRDREGASNTGELFF
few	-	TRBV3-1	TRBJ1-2	TGTGCCAGCAGCCAAGACGCCGGGGGCGGCTATGGCTACACCTTC	CASSQDAGGGYGYTF
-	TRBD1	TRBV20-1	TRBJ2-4	TGCAGTTCTACCGGGACAGGGGGGTTAGGCAAAAACATTCAGTACTTC	CSSTGTGGLGKNIQYF
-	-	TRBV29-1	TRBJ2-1	TGCAGCGCTTACACCGGTAGCCCTGAGCAGTTCTTC	CSAYTGSPEQFF
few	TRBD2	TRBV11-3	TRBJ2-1	TGTGCCAGCAGCTACACTAGCGGGAAAGAAAATGAGCAGTTCTTC	CASSYTSGKENEQFF
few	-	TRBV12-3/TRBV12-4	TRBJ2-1	TGTGCCAGCAGACAACAGGGTCGGCAGAGCAAGCAGTTCTTC	CASRQQGRQSKQFF
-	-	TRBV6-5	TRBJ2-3	TGTGCCAGCAGTTATGGGGGGCGGCCTTCGGATACGCAGTATTTT	CASSYGGRPSDTQYF
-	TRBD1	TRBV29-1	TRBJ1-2	TGCAGCGTTGAAGATACGGAACAGGGGGATGGCTACACCTTC	CSVEDTEQGDGYTF
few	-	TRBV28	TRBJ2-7	TGTGCCAGCGGCCCCCGGGAGCAGTACTTC	CASGPREQYF
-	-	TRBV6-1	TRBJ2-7	TGTGCCAGCAACCTAGGGGACGAGCAGTACTTC	CASNLGDEQYF
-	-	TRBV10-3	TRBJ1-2	TGTGCCATCAGTGATCCGACAGGCAACTATGGCTACACCTTC	CAISDPTGNYGYTF
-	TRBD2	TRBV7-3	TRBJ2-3	TGTGCCAGCAGCCTAACCTCTAGCGGGAGTTCTAGAACAGATACGCAGTATTTT	CASSLTSSGSSRTDTQYF
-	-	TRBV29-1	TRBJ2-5	TGCAGCGTTGCAGGATGGGGGGAGACCCAGTACTTC	CSVAGWGETQYF
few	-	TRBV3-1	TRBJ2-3	TGTGCCAGCAGTCCACTGCTGAGAGATACGCAGTATTTT	CASSPLLRDTQYF
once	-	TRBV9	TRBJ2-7	TGTGCCAGCAGCTTGGGGGCCCCAACCTACGAGCAGTACTTC	CASSLGAPTYEQYF
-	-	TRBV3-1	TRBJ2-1	TGTGCCAGCAGCCAAGAGACTAGGCAGTTCTTC	CASSQETRQFF
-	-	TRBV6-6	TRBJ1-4	TGTGCCAGCCGAGGGAGCCTACGAGAAAAACTGTTTTTT	CASRGSLREKLFF
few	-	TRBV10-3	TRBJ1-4	TGTGCCACGGGGCCGGAGGGGAGGGAGCAACTGTTTTTT	CATGPEGREQLFF
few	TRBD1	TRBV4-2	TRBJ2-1	TGTGCCAGCAGCCAAGATTTGAGGACAGGTTCCTACAATGAGCAGTTCTTC	CASSQDLRTGSYNEQFF
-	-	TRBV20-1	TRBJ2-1	TGCAGTGCTAGAGACCCCCTGGGGAGGGGGGGGAATGAGCAGTTCTTC	CSARDPLGRGGNEQFF
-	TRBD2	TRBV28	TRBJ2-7	TGTGCCAGCCAACACCGGGAGGGGGCCTACGAGCAGTACTTC	CASQHREGAYEQYF
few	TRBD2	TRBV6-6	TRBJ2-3	TGTGCCATCGGACTAGCGGACACAGATACGCAGTATTTT	CAIGLADTDTQYF
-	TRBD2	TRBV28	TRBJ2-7	TGTGCCAGCAGTTTAACTGCTAGCGGGAGGAGTAACGAGCAGTACTTC	CASSLTASGRSNEQYF
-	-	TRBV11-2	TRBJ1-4	TGTGCCAGCAGCACCGGGGTGTTGAAAGTCGAAAAACTGTTTTTT	CASSTGVLKVEKLFF
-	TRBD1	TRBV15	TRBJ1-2	TGTGCCACCAGCAGCCGAACAGGGGACTATGGCTACACCTTC	CATSSRTGDYGYTF
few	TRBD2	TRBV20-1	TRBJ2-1	TGCAGTGCTACCCCTCTACAACTAGCGGGAGATGAGCAGTTCTTC	CSATPLQLAGDEQFF
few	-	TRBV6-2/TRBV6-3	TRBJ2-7	TGTGCCAGCAGGACACTGGGAGTCCACGAGCAGTACTTC	CASRTLGVHEQYF
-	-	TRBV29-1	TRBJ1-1	TGCAGCGCCGGGGGGCCAGGTGGGGCTGAAGCTTTCTTT	CSAGGPGGAEAFF
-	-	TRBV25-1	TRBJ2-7	TGTGCCAGCAGTGAATACGGGTCTAAGAAGTACTTC	CASSEYGSKKYF